A single sample gave rise to the 20 T cell receptor beta chains below, sequenced in a study of T-cell memory formation after mild COVID-19. TCRdb analysed the 5' RACE reads with MiXCR anew, one entry per CDR3 protein. The sample contains approximately 580,000 distinct CDR3 sequences, about 20% of which appear only once. The specimen sequenced was PBMCs or a T cell subset sorted from them (not recorded which). The receptors come from an adult woman who had mild COVID-19 (a few samples of this study predate the infection). Cell type and time point are not known.

This clonotype was seen more than once but under ten times. The J gene is TRBJ2-5, the V gene TRBV2; 7 bases align to TRBD1. J was trimmed by 5 bases and V by 6 bases; bases with no gene match: 3. From germline, CDR1 is SNHLY and CDR2 FYNNEI. The CDR3 is 12 residues long. The CDR3 DNA is TGTGCCAGCAGAACAGGGGCGGAGACCCAGTACTTC. It translates to CASRTGAETQYF.

The chain joins TRBV2 to TRBJ2-5; no reliable D call. The V end lost 10 bases, the J end lost 4 bases, and 13 bases lay between the germline ends. This CDR3 contains 12 residues. Germline V gene sequence: CDR1 SNHLY, CDR2 FYNNEI. The CDR3 sequence: CATQDAGETQYF. As DNA, the CDR3 is TGTGCCACCCAGGATGCTGGAGAGACCCAGTACTTC.

There are a few counts of this clonotype. V and J are TRBV4-2 and TRBJ1-6, with D perhaps matching TRBD1 (6 bases). The germline gives CDR1 LGHNA, CDR2 YNFKEQ. The CDR3 length is 15 residues. Between the trimmed V and J ends, which lost 4 bases and 6 bases, there was a span of 13 bases. CDR3 protein: CASSRLQGTNSPLHF. The CDR3 bases are TGTGCCAGCAGCCGATTACAGGGAACTAATTCACCCCTCCACTTT.

This clonotype occurred many times. This chain connects TRBV19 to TRBJ2-1; D remains unclear. This CDR3 comprises 15 residues. Trimming took 3 bases from V and 3 from J, leaving 12 bases between them. The germline gives CDR1 LNHDA, CDR2 SQIVND (reference sequence). The CDR3 is CASSIPQKFYNEQFF. CDR3 bases: TGTGCCAGTAGTATCCCCCAGAAGTTCTACAATGAGCAGTTCTTC.

The J gene is TRBJ2-1, the V gene TRBV6-2 or TRBV6-3; TRBD2 aligns across 7 bases. The CDR3 extends over 16 amino acids. Germline assignment: CDR1 MNHEY and CDR2 SVGEGT. V gave up 5 bases and J gave up 3 bases; unmatched junction bases: 10. Here the CDR3 DNA reads TGTGCCAGCAGTAACCCAACTAGCGCCCACTACAATGAGCAGTTCTTC. Protein product: CASSNPTSAHYNEQFF.

Ten or more counts support this clonotype. The J gene is TRBJ1-5, the V gene TRBV12-3 or TRBV12-4; D is unresolved. This CDR3 contains 13 residues. The V gene lost 6 bases and the J gene lost 1 base, with 7 bases spanning the gap. The CDR3 loop reads CASSFGSNQPQHF. Here the CDR3 DNA reads TGTGCCAGCAGCTTCGGGAGCAATCAGCCCCAGCATTTT.

The CDR3 coding sequence is TGTGCCAGCAGCTTGGACGGCAGACGGTTGAACACTGAAGCTTTCTTT. Encoded protein: CASSLDGRRLNTEAFF. The V call is TRBV5-4, the J call TRBJ1-1, with unresolved D. Trimming shortened V by 0 bases and J by 0 bases, and 12 bases separated the two germline ends. The CDR3 has 16 amino acids. Germline CDR1 reads SGHNT; CDR2 reads YYREEE (reference sequence).

The chain links TRBV15 to TRBJ2-2; D may be TRBD2 (6 bases). Germline assignment: CDR1 LNHNV and CDR2 YYDKDF (reference sequence). This CDR3 is 17 amino acids long. V lost 3 bases, J lost 1 base, and 15 bases lay in between. CDR3 region: CATSSNPGVVNTGELFF. The CDR3 DNA reads TGTGCCACCAGCAGTAACCCGGGGGTAGTGAACACCGGGGAGCTGTTTTTT.

This chain joins TRBV7-9 and TRBJ1-5; a weak D match, TRBD1 (5 bases). V lost 1 base to trimming and J lost 0 bases, with 13 bases between them. This CDR3 spans 17 amino acids. Germline V lookup: CDR1 SEHNR, CDR2 FQNEAQ (reference sequence). Here the CDR3 reads CASSLVQGDYSNQPQHF. The CDR3 bases are TGTGCCAGCAGCTTAGTTCAGGGAGATTATAGCAATCAGCCCCAGCATTTT.

J is TRBJ2-1 and V is TRBV29-1; 13 nucleotides align to TRBD2. CDR1 and CDR2 (germline): SQVTM, ANQGSEA. J gave up 0 bases and V 7 bases, and 9 bases lay outside the gene matches. The CDR3 covers 17 residues. The CDR3 DNA follows: TGCAGCGCCTCGGGACTAGCGGGGAGGAGCTCCTACAATGAGCAGTTCTTC. Translating it yields CSASGLAGRSSYNEQFF.

This clonotype was observed a handful of times. J is TRBJ1-1 and V is TRBV7-2; possible D gene TRBD1, 5 bases. V dropped 5 bases and J dropped 8 bases, with 15 bases sitting between them. In germline, CDR1 is SGHTA, CDR2 FQGNSA. This CDR3 comprises 13 residues. CDR3 residues: CASSPTREGEAFF. The DNA for the CDR3 is TGTGCCAGCAGCCCTACCAGGGAAGGGGAAGCTTTCTTT.

Only one count was recorded for this clonotype. The chain joins TRBV12-3 or TRBV12-4 to TRBJ2-2; D is unresolved. V gave up 5 bases and J gave up 6 bases, with 13 bases separating them. The CDR3 extends over 14 amino acids. The CDR3 spells CASSPNSRAGELFF. The CDR3, as DNA: TGTGCCAGCAGTCCTAACTCAAGGGCCGGGGAGCTGTTTTTT.

This clonotype has a handful of counts. Here the CDR3 DNA reads TGTGCCAGGACTGGCCAGGACAGCTCCTACGAGCAGTACTTC. Translating it yields CARTGQDSSYEQYF. The chain carries TRBV19 and TRBJ2-7, with a weak D call TRBD1 (6 bases). This CDR3 has 14 residues. V lost 9 bases and J 0 bases, leaving 15 bases between the germline ends. From germline, CDR1 is LNHDA and CDR2 SQIVND (reference sequence).

CDR3 DNA: TGTGCCAGCAGCTCAGAGGGGTTATCCTACGAGCAGTACTTC. Translated, it gives CASSSEGLSYEQYF. The V gene is TRBV9, the J gene TRBJ2-7, with D perhaps matching TRBD1 or TRBD2 (5 bases each). CDR3 length: 14 amino acids. CDR1 and CDR2 (germline): SGDLS, YYNGEE. V gave up 4 bases and J gave up 1 base, with 12 bases separating them. The complete variable domain, with remaining parts taken from reference TRBV9 and TRBJ2-7, reads DSGVTQTPKHLITATGQRVTLRCSPRSGDLSVYWYQQSLDQGLQFLIQYYNGEERAKGNILERFSAQQFPDLHSELNLSSLELGDSALYFCASSSEGLSYEQYFGPGTRLTVT.

V gene TRBV4-3 combines with J gene TRBJ2-7, with D possibly being TRBD2 (5 bases). This CDR3 is 15 amino acids long. Trimming took off 0 bases at V and 6 bases at J, with 15 bases between the two ends. Looked up from germline, CDR1 is LGHNA and CDR2 is YSLEER. The CDR3: CASSQERFGDSEQYF. CDR3 DNA sequence: TGCGCCAGCAGCCAAGAGAGGTTCGGGGATTCCGAGCAGTACTTC.

The V and J genes are TRBV11-2 and TRBJ2-1; 7 bases map to TRBD2. Germline-derived CDR1 and CDR2 are SGHAT and FQNNGV. Trimming removed 4 bases from V and 5 bases from J; junction bases left unmatched: 5. The length of the CDR3 is 14 residues. In DNA form, the CDR3 reads TGTGCCAGCAGCTCCAAGCGGGGACACAATGAGCAGTTCTTC. This codes for CASSSKRGHNEQFF.

The chain links TRBV5-1 to TRBJ2-2; perhaps TRBD1 as D (6 bases). From germline, CDR1 is SGHRS and CDR2 YFSETQ. CDR3 length equals 14 residues. Trimming pared 4 bases from V and 4 bases from J, leaving 11 bases between. The CDR3 region has the DNA TGCGCCAGCAGCCCGGACAGCTCCACCGGGGAGCTGTTTTTT. This gives the protein CASSPDSSTGELFF.

This clonotype has just a few counts. V and J are TRBV18 and TRBJ2-7; TRBD1 is a possible D gene (5 bases). Germline loops: CDR1 KGHSH, CDR2 LQKENI. The CDR3 runs 12 residues. Deletions cut 3 bases from V and 5 bases from J, with 8 bases between. CDR3 sequence reads: CASSPDRNEQYF. CDR3 nucleotides: TGTGCCAGCTCACCTGACAGAAACGAGCAGTACTTC.

A few counts support this clonotype. The chain joins TRBV2 to TRBJ2-5, with 14 bases aligning to TRBD2. J lost 1 base, V lost 9 bases, and 7 bases had no gene match. The CDR3 is made up of 16 amino acids. In germline, CDR1 is SNHLY, CDR2 FYNNEI. CDR3 in amino acids: CARGLAGGPSQETQYF. The CDR3 DNA is TGTGCCAGAGGACTAGCGGGGGGTCCTTCCCAAGAGACCCAGTACTTC.

This clonotype has a handful of counts. The chain joins TRBV5-1 to TRBJ2-7; D may be TRBD2 (5 bases). CDR3 length: 15 amino acids. Trimming left V 4 bases short and J 7 bases short, with 21 bases between. Germline V gives CDR1 SGHRS, CDR2 YFSETQ. The CDR3 loop is CASSPGRERPKEQYF. The CDR3 DNA reads as TGCGCCAGCAGCCCCGGACGGGAACGCCCAAAGGAGCAGTACTTC.